A selection of T cell receptor beta chains follows, all from one sample in a study of cytomegalovirus exposure and HLA in healthy donors. Generated by immunoSEQ multiplex PCR, the TCRdb table keeps only in-frame clones and is missing some. The top ten hold about 0.93% of the sample, which has 150,000 to 200,000 clones, 60% to 80% seen once. The sample consisted of PBMCs. The receptor source for this set is a woman in her forties or fifties in good health and CMV-seropositive. The CDR3 runs from the conserved cysteine through the conserved F or W. A D gene is named only where the DNA matches it firmly. Only some rows state a clone size, as once, few, many or a class for expanded clones.

j_call: TRBJ2-3; clone_size: -; v_call: TRBV11-2; d_call: TRBD1; cdr3_nt: TGTGCCAGCAGCTTAGCTCATAGGGGACAGAGAAGCACAGATACGCAGTATTTT; cdr3_aa: CASSLAHRGQRSTDTQYF
j_call: TRBJ2-7; clone_size: -; v_call: TRBV28; d_call: -; cdr3_nt: TGTGCCAGCAGTTTAAGGGGGGACAGTACTTACTACGAGCAGTACTTC; cdr3_aa: CASSLRGDSTYYEQYF
j_call: TRBJ2-3; clone_size: -; v_call: TRBV5-1; d_call: -; cdr3_nt: TGCGCCAGCAGCGACCCCTCAGGGGCAGATACGCAGTATTTT; cdr3_aa: CASSDPSGADTQYF
j_call: TRBJ1-4; clone_size: -; v_call: TRBV7-9; d_call: TRBD1; cdr3_nt: TGTGCCAGCAGCCAACAGGGGCGCCAGGAAAAACTGTTTTTT; cdr3_aa: CASSQQGRQEKLFF
j_call: TRBJ2-2; clone_size: -; v_call: TRBV19; d_call: -; cdr3_nt: TGTGCCAGCGGTCAGGGTATTGACACCGGGGAGCTGTTTTTT; cdr3_aa: CASGQGIDTGELFF
j_call: TRBJ2-2; clone_size: -; v_call: TRBV15; d_call: -; cdr3_nt: TGTGCCACCAGCAGGTTTGTGGGCAGGGTAAACACCGGGGAGCTGTTTTTT; cdr3_aa: CATSRFVGRVNTGELFF
j_call: TRBJ2-5; clone_size: -; v_call: TRBV5-1; d_call: -; cdr3_nt: TGCGCCAGCAGCTTGGATCCTCAAGAGACCCAGTACTTC; cdr3_aa: CASSLDPQETQYF
j_call: TRBJ1-6; clone_size: -; v_call: TRBV19; d_call: -; cdr3_nt: TGTGCCAGTAGTCCGGGAACAAATAATTCACCCCTCCACTTT; cdr3_aa: CASSPGTNNSPLHF
j_call: TRBJ2-7; clone_size: -; v_call: TRBV18; d_call: TRBD1; cdr3_nt: TGTGCCAGCTCACCACCGACAGGGGGCTACGAGCAGTACTTC; cdr3_aa: CASSPPTGGYEQYF
j_call: TRBJ2-5; clone_size: -; v_call: TRBV2; d_call: TRBD2; cdr3_nt: TGTGCCACCAACCGGGGGGGCGGGGTGGGAGAGACCCAGTACTTC; cdr3_aa: CATNRGGGVGETQYF
j_call: TRBJ1-1; clone_size: -; v_call: TRBV6-1; d_call: -; cdr3_nt: TGTGCCAGCAGTGAAACGGTCAAAACAGCTTTCTTT; cdr3_aa: CASSETVKTAFF
j_call: TRBJ1-6; clone_size: -; v_call: TRBV4-3; d_call: -; cdr3_nt: TGCGCCAGCAGCCAAGATATGGAGATTTCACCCCTCCACTTT; cdr3_aa: CASSQDMEISPLHF
j_call: TRBJ1-5; clone_size: -; v_call: TRBV2; d_call: TRBD1; cdr3_nt: TGTGCCAGCACCGGACAGGGTAAATATCAGCCCCAGCATTTT; cdr3_aa: CASTGQGKYQPQHF
j_call: TRBJ2-1; clone_size: -; v_call: TRBV9; d_call: TRBD1; cdr3_nt: TGTGCCAGCAGCGCCCGGACAGGGATCCATGAGCAGTTCTTC; cdr3_aa: CASSARTGIHEQFF
j_call: TRBJ2-5; clone_size: -; v_call: TRBV12-5; d_call: TRBD2; cdr3_nt: TGTGCTAGTGGTTTGGACCTGGGACTAGCGGGAGGGGGATCCAAAGAGACCCAGTACTTC; cdr3_aa: CASGLDLGLAGGGSKETQYF
j_call: TRBJ2-6; clone_size: -; v_call: TRBV29-1; d_call: -; cdr3_nt: TGCAGCGTTGGGGGCGGGATCGGGGCCAACGTCCTGACTTTC; cdr3_aa: CSVGGGIGANVLTF
j_call: TRBJ2-3; clone_size: -; v_call: TRBV4-1; d_call: TRBD1; cdr3_nt: TGCGCCAGCAGCTCAACCGGGACAGGCCGCGATACGCAGTATTTT; cdr3_aa: CASSSTGTGRDTQYF
j_call: TRBJ1-5; clone_size: once; v_call: TRBV2; d_call: TRBD1; cdr3_nt: TGTGTCAGCAGTGAGGCGGGACAGGGTCGCAATCAGCCCCAGCATTTT; cdr3_aa: CVSSEAGQGRNQPQHF
j_call: TRBJ1-2; clone_size: once; v_call: TRBV5-4; d_call: -; cdr3_nt: TGTGCCAGCAGCTTGGGCAGGGGAGGCTACACCTTC; cdr3_aa: CASSLGRGGYTF
j_call: TRBJ1-2; clone_size: -; v_call: TRBV6-6; d_call: -; cdr3_nt: TGTGCCAGCCGAGGGGACTTCGGCTACACCTTC; cdr3_aa: CASRGDFGYTF
j_call: TRBJ2-7; clone_size: -; v_call: TRBV4-1; d_call: -; cdr3_nt: TGCGCCAGCAGCCAAGATTGGGAGGAGCAGTACTTC; cdr3_aa: CASSQDWEEQYF
j_call: TRBJ1-6; clone_size: once; v_call: TRBV30; d_call: -; cdr3_nt: TGTGCCTGGAAGACCACAGGGTCGGTCAGTTCACCCCTCCACTTT; cdr3_aa: CAWKTTGSVSSPLHF
j_call: TRBJ1-2; clone_size: -; v_call: TRBV4-2; d_call: TRBD1; cdr3_nt: TGTGCCAGCAGCCCAACGACAGGGTCCTATGGCTACACCTTC; cdr3_aa: CASSPTTGSYGYTF
j_call: TRBJ1-1; clone_size: -; v_call: TRBV2; d_call: -; cdr3_nt: TGTGCCAGCAATAGGGGGAACACTGAAGCTTTCTTT; cdr3_aa: CASNRGNTEAFF
j_call: TRBJ2-5; clone_size: -; v_call: TRBV13; d_call: -; cdr3_nt: TGTGCCAGCAGCTTAGACGGCCAAGAGACCCAGTACTTC; cdr3_aa: CASSLDGQETQYF
j_call: TRBJ2-7; clone_size: -; v_call: TRBV13; d_call: TRBD1; cdr3_nt: TGTGCCAGCAGCTTGGAGCCGGGACAGGGGTTATACGAGCAGTACTTC; cdr3_aa: CASSLEPGQGLYEQYF
j_call: TRBJ1-1; clone_size: few; v_call: TRBV28; d_call: TRBD1; cdr3_nt: TGTGCCAGCACCCGACAGGGGGCCGTGAACACTGAAGCTTTCTTT; cdr3_aa: CASTRQGAVNTEAFF
j_call: TRBJ2-7; clone_size: -; v_call: TRBV19; d_call: -; cdr3_nt: TGTGCCAGTAGTATAACGGCAGGGACTTACGAGCAGTACTTC; cdr3_aa: CASSITAGTYEQYF
j_call: TRBJ2-7; clone_size: -; v_call: TRBV19; d_call: -; cdr3_nt: TGTGCCAGTAGTGGGCGGGAAGACTCCTACGAGCAGTACTTC; cdr3_aa: CASSGREDSYEQYF
j_call: TRBJ1-5; clone_size: -; v_call: TRBV5-3; d_call: -; cdr3_nt: TGTGCCAGAAGCTTTCCCCTTAGCAATCAGCCCCAGCATTTT; cdr3_aa: CARSFPLSNQPQHF
j_call: TRBJ1-2; clone_size: -; v_call: TRBV9; d_call: TRBD1; cdr3_nt: TGTGCCAGCAGCGTAGGACAGGGATCTAACTATGGCTACACCTTC; cdr3_aa: CASSVGQGSNYGYTF
j_call: TRBJ2-2; clone_size: -; v_call: TRBV2; d_call: TRBD1; cdr3_nt: TGTGCCATACTCTTACAGGGGCACACCGGGGAGCTGTTTTTT; cdr3_aa: CAILLQGHTGELFF
j_call: TRBJ1-3; clone_size: -; v_call: TRBV28; d_call: TRBD1; cdr3_nt: TGTGCCAGCCTCAGAGGGACAGCTGGAAACACCATATATTTT; cdr3_aa: CASLRGTAGNTIYF
j_call: TRBJ1-1; clone_size: -; v_call: TRBV6-1; d_call: -; cdr3_nt: TGTGCCAGCAGTTCCGACAGGCTCAACACTGAAGCTTTCTTT; cdr3_aa: CASSSDRLNTEAFF
j_call: TRBJ2-1; clone_size: -; v_call: TRBV19; d_call: TRBD2; cdr3_nt: TGTGCCAGTAGTATAGTAGATAGCGGGGGGTACAATGAGCAGTTCTTC; cdr3_aa: CASSIVDSGGYNEQFF
j_call: TRBJ1-6; clone_size: -; v_call: TRBV9; d_call: TRBD1; cdr3_nt: TGTGCCAGCGGACAGGGGGGATCACCCCTCCACTTT; cdr3_aa: CASGQGGSPLHF
j_call: TRBJ2-7; clone_size: -; v_call: TRBV29-1; d_call: TRBD1; cdr3_nt: TGCAGCGTTGACTTGGGGACAGGGGGGGACGAGCAGTACTTC; cdr3_aa: CSVDLGTGGDEQYF
j_call: TRBJ2-1; clone_size: -; v_call: TRBV9; d_call: TRBD1; cdr3_nt: TGTGCCAGCAGCGTAGGACAGGGGGCGGGGAATGAGCAGTTCTTC; cdr3_aa: CASSVGQGAGNEQFF
j_call: TRBJ1-5; clone_size: -; v_call: TRBV19; d_call: -; cdr3_nt: TGTGCCAGTAGTATCCAAGGACATTATAGCAATCAGCCCCAGCATTTT; cdr3_aa: CASSIQGHYSNQPQHF
j_call: TRBJ2-3; clone_size: -; v_call: TRBV9; d_call: TRBD2; cdr3_nt: TGTGCCAGCAGCTGGGTAACTAGCGGGGGACCCACAGATACGCAGTATTTT; cdr3_aa: CASSWVTSGGPTDTQYF
j_call: TRBJ2-6; clone_size: few; v_call: TRBV28; d_call: TRBD1; cdr3_nt: TGTGCCAGCAGTTCCCGGGACAGGGTAATTCGGGGGGCCAACGTCCTGACTTTC; cdr3_aa: CASSSRDRVIRGANVLTF
j_call: TRBJ2-4; clone_size: once; v_call: TRBV6-4; d_call: -; cdr3_nt: TGTGCCAGCATGCGGTGGAGGGGGCCAGCAAACATTCAGTACTTC; cdr3_aa: CASMRWRGPANIQYF
j_call: TRBJ1-2; clone_size: -; v_call: TRBV9; d_call: -; cdr3_nt: TGTGCCAGCAGCCCCAGGGAAACGAATTTTAACTATGGCTACACCTTC; cdr3_aa: CASSPRETNFNYGYTF
j_call: TRBJ2-1; clone_size: -; v_call: TRBV28; d_call: TRBD2; cdr3_nt: TGTGCCAGCAGTTCCCGCCCGGGACTAGCGGGATATGAGCAGTTCTTC; cdr3_aa: CASSSRPGLAGYEQFF
j_call: TRBJ2-3; clone_size: -; v_call: TRBV4-2; d_call: -; cdr3_nt: TGTGCCAGCAGCCAAGAACGGGATCCTAGCACAGATACGCAGTATTTT; cdr3_aa: CASSQERDPSTDTQYF
j_call: TRBJ2-1; clone_size: -; v_call: TRBV7-9; d_call: -; cdr3_nt: TGTGCCAGCAGCTTAGCGGGCGGGAACAATGAGCAGTTCTTC; cdr3_aa: CASSLAGGNNEQFF
j_call: TRBJ2-1; clone_size: -; v_call: TRBV2; d_call: -; cdr3_nt: TGTGCCAGCAGCGGAGGGTCCTACAATGAGCAGTTCTTC; cdr3_aa: CASSGGSYNEQFF
j_call: TRBJ1-5; clone_size: -; v_call: TRBV28; d_call: TRBD1; cdr3_nt: TGTGCCAGCAGCAGCTTCCCGGGACAGGGGCGTAATCAGCCCCAGCATTTT; cdr3_aa: CASSSFPGQGRNQPQHF
j_call: TRBJ2-1; clone_size: few; v_call: TRBV13; d_call: -; cdr3_nt: TGTGCCAGCAGCTCCCCTAGTAATGAGCAGTTCTTC; cdr3_aa: CASSSPSNEQFF
j_call: TRBJ1-2; clone_size: -; v_call: TRBV4-1; d_call: -; cdr3_nt: TGCGCCAGCAGCCAAGACAGGGCAACAAGCTATGGCTACACCTTC; cdr3_aa: CASSQDRATSYGYTF
j_call: TRBJ2-1; clone_size: -; v_call: TRBV4-1; d_call: -; cdr3_nt: TGCGCCAGCAGCCTACAGGCCTCTCGCGACAATGAGCAGTTCTTC; cdr3_aa: CASSLQASRDNEQFF
j_call: TRBJ2-7; clone_size: -; v_call: TRBV7-8; d_call: TRBD1; cdr3_nt: TGTGCCAGCAGCTCTCAGGGGGCCTCCTACGAGCAGTACTTC; cdr3_aa: CASSSQGASYEQYF
j_call: TRBJ2-1; clone_size: few; v_call: TRBV6-5; d_call: TRBD2; cdr3_nt: TGTGCCAGCAGTGGACTAGCGGGAGTCAATGAGCAGTTCTTC; cdr3_aa: CASSGLAGVNEQFF
j_call: TRBJ2-1; clone_size: -; v_call: TRBV18; d_call: TRBD2; cdr3_nt: TGTGCCAGCTCACCACCGGGCCTAGCGGGGAGGCATGAGCAGTTCTTC; cdr3_aa: CASSPPGLAGRHEQFF